This entry lists 7 T cell receptor beta chains sequenced from one sample in a study of cytomegalovirus exposure and HLA in healthy donors. Some clones are missing from TCRdb's copy, which holds only in-frame ones; the method was immunoSEQ multiplex PCR. The sample shows under 200,000 clones, 80% to 85% of them seen only once. Sequences were obtained from PBMCs. The receptors originated from a woman younger than 45 in good health and CMV-seronegative.

The chain couples TRBV28 to TRBJ1-5; 7 positions agree with TRBD1. Germline lookup yields CDR1 MDHEN and CDR2 SYDVKM. V lost 6 bases, J lost 3 bases, and 5 bases stayed unmatched. CDR3 size: 14 residues. This CDR3 reads CASSLQGLNQPQHF. The DNA of the CDR3 is TGTGCCAGCAGCCTACAGGGGCTCAATCAGCCCCAGCATTTT. Complete variable domain (other parts from reference TRBV28 and TRBJ1-5): DVKVTQSSRYLVKRTGEKVFLECVQDMDHENMFWYRQDPGLGLRLIYFSYDVKMKEKGDIPEGYSVSREKKERFSLILESASTNQTSMYLCASSLQGLNQPQHFGDGTRLSIL.

V and J are TRBV4-2 and TRBJ2-3; D gene unclear. The V end lost 0 bases, the J end lost 8 bases, and 9 bases lay between the germline ends. The germline CDR1 and CDR2 sequences are LGHNA and YNFKEQ. The CDR3 has 13 residues. This CDR3 is CASSQEPSGTQYF. The CDR3, as DNA: TGTGCCAGCAGCCAAGAGCCCTCAGGTACGCAGTATTTT.

The chain recombines TRBV7-9 with TRBJ2-7, with a possible D match to TRBD1 (5 bases). CDR1 and CDR2 (germline): SEHNR, FQNEAQ (reference sequence). The germline V and J ends were trimmed by 8 bases and 3 bases, with 8 bases remaining between them. CDR3 length: 11 amino acids. The CDR3 bases are TGTGCCAGCCAGACAGACTACGAGCAGTACTTC. This sequence encodes CASQTDYEQYF.

This sequence joins TRBV4-1 and TRBJ2-7, with 9 bases lining up with TRBD2. The CDR3 covers 16 residues. With 4 bases clipped from V and 1 base from J, the junction kept 8 bases outside the gene matches. Germline loops: CDR1 MGHRA, CDR2 YSYEKL. CDR3 nucleotides: TGCGCCAGCAGCCCCCAACTAGCGGGCCTATCCTACGAGCAGTACTTC. This gives the protein CASSPQLAGLSYEQYF.

This rearrangement joins TRBV28 to TRBJ2-7; 9 bases are a match to TRBD1. CDR3 length equals 14 residues. CDR1 and CDR2 from the germline V gene are MDHEN and SYDVKM. V lost 5 bases to trimming and J lost 4 bases; unmatched junction nucleotides: 6. CDR3 bases: TGTGCCAGCAGTAAACGGACAGGGGAATACGAGCAGTACTTC. As protein: CASSKRTGEYEQYF.

The V gene is TRBV7-3, the J gene TRBJ1-1, with D uncertain. Germline assignment: CDR1 SGHTA and CDR2 FQGTGA. The CDR3 has 16 residues. The V end lost 2 bases, the J end lost 4 bases, and 17 bases lay between the germline ends. The CDR3 is CASSLGNNYPGTEAFF. In nucleotides, the CDR3 is TGTGCCAGCAGCTTAGGTAACAATTATCCTGGCACTGAAGCTTTCTTT.

The rearrangement uses TRBV5-4 and TRBJ2-7; 13 bases are shared with TRBD2. CDR3 length: 16 residues. Germline loops: CDR1 SGHNT, CDR2 YYREEE (reference sequence). Losses at the gene ends were 4 bases for V and 4 bases for J; bases not matched to a gene: 8. This CDR3 reads CASSPGLAGARYEQYF. CDR3 coding DNA: TGTGCCAGCAGCCCTGGACTAGCGGGAGCTCGGTACGAGCAGTACTTC.